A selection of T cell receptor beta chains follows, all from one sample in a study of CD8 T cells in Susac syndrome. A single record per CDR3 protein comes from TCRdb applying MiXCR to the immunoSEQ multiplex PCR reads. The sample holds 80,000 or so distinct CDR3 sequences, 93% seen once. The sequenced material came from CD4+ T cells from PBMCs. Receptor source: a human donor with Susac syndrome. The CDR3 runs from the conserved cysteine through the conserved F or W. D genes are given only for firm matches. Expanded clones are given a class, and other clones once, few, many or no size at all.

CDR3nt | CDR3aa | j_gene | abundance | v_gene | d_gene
TGTGCCAGCAGCTCCACCCCTCTCGACAGTATCTACGAGCAGTACTTC | CASSSTPLDSIYEQYF | TRBJ2-7 | . | TRBV7-2 | .
TGTGCCAGCAGTCGACGGGACTCCGGTTGGGGTACCTACGAGCAGTACTTC | CASSRRDSGWGTYEQYF | TRBJ2-7 | . | TRBV6-2/TRBV6-3 | .
TGTGCCAGCTCACCAACAGGGGCCGTTGAAAACACCATATATTTT | CASSPTGAVENTIYF | TRBJ1-3 | once | TRBV18 | TRBD1
TGTGCCATCAGTGCTGGAGGGGACTACGAGCAGTACTTC | CAISAGGDYEQYF | TRBJ2-7 | . | TRBV10-3 | .
TGTGCCAGCAGCTCAGTCCTAGCGGGATTCGGTGGGGAGCTGTTTTTT | CASSSVLAGFGGELFF | TRBJ2-2 | . | TRBV11-2 | TRBD2
TGTGCCAGCAGTGAAAGGCCGGGACGGACCTATGGCTACACCTTC | CASSERPGRTYGYTF | TRBJ1-2 | . | TRBV2 | .
TGCAGTGCTAGAGACAGGGGACAGGGGGCGGCGGGCTACACCTTC | CSARDRGQGAAGYTF | TRBJ1-2 | . | TRBV20-1 | TRBD1
TGTGCCAGCAGCCCCGGACTAGCGGGATCAAGGGCCAAAAACATTCAGTACTTC | CASSPGLAGSRAKNIQYF | TRBJ2-4 | . | TRBV7-2 | TRBD2
TGTGCCAGCAGTTTATCCAGCGTCCAGGGACTTCCCTCCTACAATGAGCAGTTCTTC | CASSLSSVQGLPSYNEQFF | TRBJ2-1 | . | TRBV27 | .
TGTGCCAGTAGTTTCGGGGGTAGGTCCTACGAGCAGTACTTC | CASSFGGRSYEQYF | TRBJ2-7 | . | TRBV19 | .
TGTGCCAGCAGCCCAGGGACAGGACAAACAGGGGAGCTGTTTTTT | CASSPGTGQTGELFF | TRBJ2-2 | . | TRBV5-6 | TRBD1
TGTGCCAGCAGATCCCAGTCCGGGGTAGCCACTGAAGCTTTCTTT | CASRSQSGVATEAFF | TRBJ1-1 | . | TRBV2 | .
TGTGCCAGCAGAAAGGAGAGCTCTGGGGCCAACGTCCTGACTTTC | CASRKESSGANVLTF | TRBJ2-6 | . | TRBV6-6 | .
TGTGCCAGCAGCTTAATGTCAGGGACACCCATGACGCAGTATTTT | CASSLMSGTPMTQYF | TRBJ2-3 | . | TRBV7-2 | .
TGTGCCAGCAGCGTAGGATTTAGTGGCTACACCTTC | CASSVGFSGYTF | TRBJ1-2 | . | TRBV9 | .
TGCAGTGCCGGTAAAAACATTCAGTACTTC | CSAGKNIQYF | TRBJ2-4 | . | TRBV20-1 | .